This T cell receptor beta chain stems from a study of T cells in Graves' hyperthyroidism and ophthalmopathy. Findings and limits, study-wide: Ophthalmopathy was identified by the model a median around 6.9 months ahead of onset.

The CDR3 runs 17 residues. CDR1 and CDR2 (germline): MNHNS, SASEGT. V gave up 5 bases and J gave up 2 bases; unmatched junction bases: 13. This clonotype was observed at least ten times. What it binds is unknown. RNA transcripts were the template for amplifying TCR beta CDR3 regions. HTBI primers were the set used in a first-round RT-PCR of the TCR CDR3. One entry per CDR3 protein results from TCRdb running MiXCR on the multiplex PCR reads. The sample lists about 640,000 distinct CDR3 sequences; 20% were seen once. The sequence was collected from a man in his thirties or forties with Graves' ophthalmopathy. The material sequenced was blood. V gene TRBV6-1 combines with J gene TRBJ2-7, with 9 bases lining up with TRBD2. CDR3 sequence (DNA): TGTGCCAGCAGTCCATTCCCGGAAGCGGGAGGAACCTACGAGCAGTACTTC. Translation: CASSPFPEAGGTYEQYF.